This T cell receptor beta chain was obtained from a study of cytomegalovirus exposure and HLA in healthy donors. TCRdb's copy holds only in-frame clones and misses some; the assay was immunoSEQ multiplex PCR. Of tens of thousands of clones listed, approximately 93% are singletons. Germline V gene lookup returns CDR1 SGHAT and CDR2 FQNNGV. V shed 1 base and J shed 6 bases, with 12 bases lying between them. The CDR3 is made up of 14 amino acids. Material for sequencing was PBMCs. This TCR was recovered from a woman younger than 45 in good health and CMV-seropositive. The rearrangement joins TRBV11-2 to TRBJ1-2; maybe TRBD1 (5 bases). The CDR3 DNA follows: TGTGCCAGCAGCTTAGGTTTCCAGACAGATGGCTACACCTTC. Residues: CASSLGFQTDGYTF.